Listed below are T cell receptor beta chains from one sample, sequenced in a study of blood T cell repertoires in COVID-19. Only in-frame clones appear in the TCRdb table, and some are missing; sequencing was by immunoSEQ multiplex PCR. The sample yields fewer than 350,000 clones, about nine tenths seen once. Input material: PBMCs or T cells enriched from blood (not recorded which). The receptors shown here come from a man aged 60-69 years who had recovered from COVID-19. Each CDR3 is given without its conserved first and last residue. Fields, in order: V gene, J gene, CDR3 protein.

v_call: TRBV19; j_call: TRBJ2-3; cdr3_aa: ASSQREQTDTQY
v_call: TRBV28; j_call: TRBJ2-2; cdr3_aa: ASSFLTGELF
v_call: TRBV29-1; j_call: TRBJ2-5; cdr3_aa: SVEYSAGGWETQY
v_call: TRBV7-6; j_call: TRBJ2-7; cdr3_aa: ASSQRNQREDDSYEQY
v_call: TRBV28; j_call: TRBJ2-7; cdr3_aa: ASSLSRDYEQY
v_call: TRBV5-4; j_call: TRBJ2-7; cdr3_aa: ASSFDRAREQY
v_call: TRBV3-1/TRBV3-2; j_call: TRBJ2-7; cdr3_aa: ASSQDSRVRTSGSLGEQY
v_call: TRBV3-1/TRBV3-2; j_call: TRBJ2-4; cdr3_aa: ASSTGGVNIQY
v_call: TRBV24-1; j_call: TRBJ2-1; cdr3_aa: ATSDRTSGHLSYNEQF
v_call: TRBV24-1; j_call: TRBJ2-7; cdr3_aa: ATSDPGSSYEQY
v_call: TRBV2; j_call: TRBJ2-3; cdr3_aa: ASSLDSDTQY
v_call: TRBV5-6; j_call: TRBJ2-7; cdr3_aa: ASSEATVAGQGDEQY